One and the same sample provided the 32 T cell receptor beta chains below, sequenced in a study of cytomegalovirus exposure and HLA in healthy donors. With 60 Vbeta and 13 Jbeta primers, the PCR was carried out. Libraries were prepared by immunoSEQ multiplex PCR; TCRdb keeps only in-frame clonotypes and omits some of them. The data show approximately 280,000 clones, 70% to 90% seen once. The specimen sequenced was PBMCs. These TCRs come from a man aged 35 to 55 in good health and CMV-seropositive.

This chain links TRBV5-8 with TRBJ2-1; possibly TRBD2 for D (6 bases). V was pared by 3 bases and J by 7 bases, with 11 bases between. The germline V gene has CDR1 SGHTS and CDR2 YDEGEE. The CDR3 has 13 amino acids. CDR3 nucleotides: TGTGCCAGCAGCTGGGAGGCGCCGAATGAGCAGTTCTTC. Protein product: CASSWEAPNEQFF.

CDR3 DNA: TGTGCCAGCAGCCCCGGACAGGGGGCAGATACGCAGTATTTT. This translates into CASSPGQGADTQYF. The rearrangement links TRBV6-5 to TRBJ2-3; TRBD1 matches 10 bases. After removal of 6 bases from V and 4 bases from J, the junction contained 4 bases not matched to a gene. This CDR3 is built from 14 residues. The germline V gene encodes CDR1 MNHEY and CDR2 SVGAGI.

The chain has TRBV2 and TRBJ2-1; D ambiguous. Germline V gene data show CDR1 as SNHLY and CDR2 as FYNNEI. This CDR3 has 10 amino acids. The ends were cut back, 6 bases at V and 6 bases at J, with 3 bases in the middle. CDR3 in amino acids: CASSGNEQFF. The CDR3 region has the DNA TGTGCCAGCAGCGGCAATGAGCAGTTCTTC. Together with reference TRBV2 and TRBJ2-1, the CDR3 gives the full variable domain: EPEVTQTPSHQVTQMGQEVILRCVPISNHLYFYWYRQILGQKVEFLVSFYNNEISEKSEIFDDQFSVERPDGSNFTLKIRSTKLEDSAMYFCASSGNEQFFGPGTRLTVL.

This chain joins TRBV19 and TRBJ2-3; 8 bases are shared with TRBD2. The germline CDR1 and CDR2 sequences are LNHDA and SQIVND (reference sequence). The trim removed 7 bases at V and 1 base at J, leaving 7 bases unmatched. The CDR3 has 15 amino acids. The CDR3 reads CASTPTSAGTDTQYF. In DNA form, the CDR3 reads TGTGCCAGTACCCCGACTAGCGCCGGCACAGATACGCAGTATTTT.

Concerning this clone: Other DNA sequences in the sample encode the same CDR3. V and J are TRBV18 and TRBJ1-2, with unresolved D. This CDR3 region has 13 residues. Deletions cut 3 bases from V and 4 bases from J, with 9 bases between. Germline assignment: CDR1 KGHSH and CDR2 LQKENI. The CDR3 DNA sequence: TGTGCCAGCTCACCCGACCGGGGCTATGGCTACACCTTC. It translates to CASSPDRGYGYTF.

The V call is TRBV7-3, the J call TRBJ2-7; a weak D match, TRBD2 (6 bases). The CDR3 runs to 14 residues. Germline-derived CDR1 and CDR2 are SGHTA and FQGTGA. V lost 8 bases to trimming and J lost 3 bases, with 17 bases between them. The DNA for the CDR3 is TGTGCCAGCTCCCTCGCGGGAACTGGCTACGAGCAGTACTTC. It is translated as CASSLAGTGYEQYF.

This chain links TRBV7-2 with TRBJ2-1, with 9 nucleotides matching TRBD2. This CDR3 is built from 15 residues. V was clipped by 0 bases and J by 6 bases; unmatched bases: 3. CDR1 SGHTA and CDR2 FQGNSA come from the germline V gene. The CDR3 sequence: CASSLASGSGNEQFF. In DNA form, the CDR3 reads TGTGCCAGCAGCTTAGCTAGCGGGAGCGGCAATGAGCAGTTCTTC.

This clone was detected only a few times. The V gene is TRBV6-5, the J gene TRBJ1-4; 9 bases line up with TRBD1. This CDR3 region has 15 residues. The J segment lost 10 bases and the V segment lost 3 bases, leaving 9 bases of the junction unmatched. The germline gives CDR1 MNHEY, CDR2 SVGAGI. CDR3: CASSYLAGQGGKLFF. Here the CDR3 DNA reads TGTGCCAGCAGTTATTTGGCGGGACAGGGAGGAAAACTGTTTTTT.

This chain connects TRBV4-2 to TRBJ2-6; tentatively, D is TRBD2 (5 bases). The CDR3 extends over 19 amino acids. Trimming removed 1 base from V and 2 bases from J, with 18 bases in between. Germline CDR1 is LGHNA and CDR2 is YNFKEQ. The CDR3 bases are TGTGCCAGCAGCCAAGGGGTGGGGTCCGGGATTCCTGGGGCCAACGTCCTGACTTTC. This gives the protein CASSQGVGSGIPGANVLTF.

V is TRBV28 and J is TRBJ2-2; 8 bases map to TRBD1. V shed 4 bases and J 3 bases; nucleotides not matched to a gene: 7. The CDR3 is 16 amino acids. Germline loops: CDR1 MDHEN, CDR2 SYDVKM. The CDR3 protein is CASSSPGQGHTGELFF. DNA for the CDR3: TGTGCCAGCAGTTCGCCTGGACAGGGACACACCGGGGAGCTGTTTTTT. Combining the CDR3 with reference TRBV28 and TRBJ2-2 gives the whole variable domain DVKVTQSSRYLVKRTGEKVFLECVQDMDHENMFWYRQDPGLGLRLIYFSYDVKMKEKGDIPEGYSVSREKKERFSLILESASTNQTSMYLCASSSPGQGHTGELFFGEGSRLTVL.

V gene TRBV29-1 combines with J gene TRBJ2-2; the D gene is possibly TRBD1 (6 bases). Germline CDR1 reads SQVTM; CDR2 reads ANQGSEA. V was shortened by 7 bases and J by 1 base, with 13 bases between the two germline ends. CDR3 length: 14 residues. The DNA for the CDR3 is TGCAGCGGGAGGACAGCGATGAACACCGGGGAGCTGTTTTTT. Residues: CSGRTAMNTGELFF.

The CDR3 is CASSLGQRNQPQHF. In DNA, the CDR3 is TGTGCCAGCAGCCTTGGACAGCGTAATCAGCCCCAGCATTTT. The chain recombines TRBV5-6 with TRBJ1-5, with D possibly matching TRBD1 (6 bases). The ends were cut back, 4 bases at V and 4 bases at J, with 12 bases in the middle. Germline V gene sequence: CDR1 SGHDT, CDR2 YYEEEE. This CDR3 comprises 14 residues.

This sequence joins TRBV19 and TRBJ1-5; 8 nucleotides align to TRBD1. Germline loops: CDR1 LNHDA, CDR2 SQIVND (reference sequence). V gave up 3 bases and J gave up 9 bases; unmatched junction bases: 10. The CDR3 loop spans 15 amino acids. In nucleotides, the CDR3 is TGTGCCAGTAGTATCCTAGGACAGGGTCGTGGGCCCCAGCATTTT. It is translated as CASSILGQGRGPQHF.

This chain connects TRBV6-5 to TRBJ2-1, with D maybe TRBD1 (6 bases). The germline V gene has CDR1 MNHEY and CDR2 SVGAGI. Trimming removed 4 bases from V and 5 bases from J, with 9 bases in between. The CDR3 has 13 residues. CDR3 bases: TGTGCCAGCAGTTCGGGACATCACAATGAGCAGTTCTTC. It is translated as CASSSGHHNEQFF.

V usage is TRBV28 and J usage is TRBJ1-3; D ambiguous. Germline values: CDR1 MDHEN, CDR2 SYDVKM. The V and J ends lost 2 bases and 0 bases respectively, with 8 bases between them. The CDR3 consists of 15 residues. CDR3 nucleotide sequence: TGTGCCAGCAGTTTAGGGCCCCACTCTGGAAACACCATATATTTT. Translating gives CASSLGPHSGNTIYF.

V and J are TRBV30 and TRBJ2-5; 14 bases align to TRBD2. CDR3 length: 15 residues. The germline V gene encodes CDR1 GTSNPN and CDR2 SVGIG (reference sequence). Trimming cost V 4 bases and J 5 bases; bases outside gene matches: 6. This chain's CDR3 is CAWTTGTSGSETQYF. The CDR3 DNA sequence: TGTGCCTGGACCACCGGGACTAGCGGGAGTGAGACCCAGTACTTC.

Comments on this clone: The missing conserved phenylalanine or tryptophan at the end of this CDR3 makes a read error likely. The rearrangement joins TRBV19 to TRBJ1-2; 8 bases line up with TRBD1. The CDR3 is 13 residues long. Germline V gene data show CDR1 as LNHDA and CDR2 as SQIVND (reference sequence). J lost 4 bases, V lost 6 bases, and 4 bases had no gene match. CDR3 amino acids: CASRPDRVYGYTS. CDR3 bases: TGTGCCAGTAGACCGGACAGGGTCTATGGCTACACCTCC.

V usage is TRBV5-8 and J usage is TRBJ1-5; the D gene is possibly TRBD1 (5 bases). The CDR3 contains 17 residues. The V gene lost 7 bases and the J gene lost 0 bases, with 20 bases spanning the gap. Germline V gives CDR1 SGHTS, CDR2 YDEGEE. CDR3 region: CASSLRGGIYSNQPQHF. For the CDR3, the DNA is TGTGCCAGCTCCCTTCGGGGGGGAATTTATAGCAATCAGCCCCAGCATTTT.

The chain uses TRBV9 and TRBJ2-1; a weak D match, TRBD2 (6 bases). The CDR3 is made up of 16 amino acids. Germline V lookup: CDR1 SGDLS, CDR2 YYNGEE. Trimming left V 4 bases short and J 0 bases short, with 14 bases between. The CDR3 spells CASSSGGEHSYNEQFF. The CDR3 nucleotides read TGTGCCAGCAGCTCCGGAGGGGAACACTCCTACAATGAGCAGTTCTTC. The whole variable domain, remainder taken from reference TRBV9 and TRBJ2-1, is DSGVTQTPKHLITATGQRVTLRCSPRSGDLSVYWYQQSLDQGLQFLIQYYNGEERAKGNILERFSAQQFPDLHSELNLSSLELGDSALYFCASSSGGEHSYNEQFFGPGTRLTVL.

The CDR3 DNA reads as TGTGCCTGGAGTGTACTTGATAGAGCAGGAGATACGCAGTATTTT. This gives the protein CAWSVLDRAGDTQYF. The chain has TRBV30 and TRBJ2-3; no firm D call. The ends were cut back, 0 bases at V and 5 bases at J, with 15 bases in the middle. The length of the CDR3 is 15 residues. Germline V CDR1 and CDR2: GTSNPN, SVGIG (reference sequence).

The chain couples TRBV5-1 to TRBJ2-2; 7 bases are a match to TRBD2. This CDR3 is 15 amino acids long. CDR1 and CDR2 (germline): SGHRS, YFSETQ. Trimming removed 0 bases from V and 4 bases from J; junction bases left unmatched: 3. CDR3 sequence: CASSLGGSTTGELFF. In DNA form, the CDR3 reads TGCGCCAGCAGCTTGGGCGGGAGCACCACCGGGGAGCTGTTTTTT.

CDR3 DNA sequence: TGTGCCAGCAGCGATGGTGTCAGGCCTAACTATGGCTACACCTTC. Protein: CASSDGVRPNYGYTF. This chain connects TRBV9 to TRBJ1-2; D ambiguous. Trimming took 3 bases from V and 0 from J, leaving 12 bases between them. This CDR3 has 15 residues. The germline gives CDR1 SGDLS, CDR2 YYNGEE.

This clone was counted once. This chain links TRBV7-9 with TRBJ2-5; 8 bases align to TRBD2. The J call may be faulty, since TRBJ2-7 better matches the DNA end. From germline, CDR1 is SEHNR and CDR2 FQNEAQ (reference sequence). The CDR3 is 14 amino acids. CDR3 DNA sequence: TGTGCCAGCAGCTCTAGCGGGCTGTTTTACGAGCAGTACTTC. This gives the protein CASSSSGLFYEQYF.

A word on this clone: The germline gene is not matched at one end of the junction; a read error may be the cause. The DNA of the CDR3 is TGTTCCAGCAGCCCGCCGGGACTAGGGCTTGGAAACATTCAGTACTTC. Translating gives CSSSPPGLGLGNIQYF. This chain uses TRBV7-9 with TRBJ2-4; 8 nucleotides line up with TRBD2. The CDR3 is 16 residues long. CDR1 and CDR2 (germline): SEHNR, FQNEAQ (reference sequence).

Notes on this clone: Its ends do not fully match the called genes, so a read error is possible. CDR3 sequence (DNA): TGTTCCAGCAGCTTAATCGGTAGCGGAGAGGGAGAGACCCAGTACTTC. Translation: CSSSLIGSGEGETQYF. The rearrangement links TRBV7-9 to TRBJ2-5; TRBD2 might be the D (6 bases). Germline V gene data show CDR1 as SEHNR and CDR2 as FQNEAQ (reference sequence). There are 16 residues in the CDR3.

This clone was counted only a few times. The genes are TRBV6-1 and TRBJ1-1; D possibly corresponds to TRBD1 (5 bases). V shed 1 base and J shed 5 bases, with 11 bases lying between them. The CDR3 is made up of 14 amino acids. Germline CDR1 is MNHNS and CDR2 is SASEGT. CDR3 protein: CASSEVDRGTEAFF. Written as DNA, the CDR3 is TGTGCCAGCAGTGAAGTCGACCGGGGGACTGAAGCTTTCTTT.

The chain combines TRBV5-4 with TRBJ1-1, with D maybe TRBD1 (5 bases). V was pared by 6 bases and J by 0 bases, with 18 bases between. The CDR3 sequence is 16 residues long. The V gene's germline CDR1 is SGHNT and CDR2 YYREEE (reference sequence). The CDR3 nucleotides read TGTGCCAGCACTAAACAGGTGAGAAGTATGAACACTGAAGCTTTCTTT. Its protein is CASTKQVRSMNTEAFF.

The CDR3 region is CASSSWAAGGSYEQYF. The CDR3 nucleotides are TGTGCCAGCAGCTCATGGGCAGCGGGGGGGTCCTACGAGCAGTACTTC. The gene calls are TRBV7-2 and TRBJ2-7, with 10 positions matching TRBD2. The J segment lost 1 base and the V segment lost 4 bases, leaving 7 bases of the junction unmatched. The CDR3 length is 16 residues. CDR1 and CDR2 (germline): SGHTA, FQGNSA.

This clone was seen a handful of times. The chain links TRBV14 to TRBJ1-1; D is unclear. V was clipped by 10 bases and J by 3 bases, with 15 bases between them. Germline CDR1 and CDR2: SGHDN and FVKESK. This CDR3 has 13 amino acids. The CDR3 loop reads CATRAGVDTEAFF. The CDR3 region has the DNA TGTGCCACCCGAGCCGGGGTGGACACTGAAGCTTTCTTT. The whole variable domain, filled in from reference TRBV14 and TRBJ1-1, reads EAGVTQFPSHSVIEKGQTVTLRCDPISGHDNLYWYRRVMGKEIKFLLHFVKESKQDESGMPNNRFLAERTGGTYSTLKVQPAELEDSGVYFCATRAGVDTEAFFGQGTRLTVV.

The genes are TRBV4-1 and TRBJ1-2, with 10 bases identical to TRBD1. The CDR3 length is 14 residues. Germline CDR1 MGHRA, CDR2 YSYEKL. V lost 7 bases and J lost 7; bases outside the gene matches: 9. The CDR3 DNA is TGCGCCAGCACCTTGGACAGGGGGGTTGGTGGCTACACCTTC. Translated: CASTLDRGVGGYTF.

The rearrangement joins TRBV27 to TRBJ2-5; D might be TRBD1 (5 bases). The CDR3 spans 16 residues. In germline, CDR1 is MNHEY, CDR2 SMNVEV (reference sequence). V lost 6 bases, J lost 2 bases, and 19 bases lay in between. The CDR3: CASRPWGRRTQETQYF. The CDR3 DNA sequence: TGTGCCAGCAGGCCATGGGGCCGACGGACACAAGAGACCCAGTACTTC.

The V gene is TRBV29-1, the J gene TRBJ1-1; the D gene is possibly TRBD1 (5 bases). This CDR3 has 13 amino acids. V was cut by 4 bases and J by 3 bases, with 12 bases left in between. CDR1 is SQVTM, CDR2 ANQGSEA, per germline. The CDR3 coding sequence is TGCAGCGTTGCCGGGGGATTGGACACTGAAGCTTTCTTT. Translated: CSVAGGLDTEAFF.